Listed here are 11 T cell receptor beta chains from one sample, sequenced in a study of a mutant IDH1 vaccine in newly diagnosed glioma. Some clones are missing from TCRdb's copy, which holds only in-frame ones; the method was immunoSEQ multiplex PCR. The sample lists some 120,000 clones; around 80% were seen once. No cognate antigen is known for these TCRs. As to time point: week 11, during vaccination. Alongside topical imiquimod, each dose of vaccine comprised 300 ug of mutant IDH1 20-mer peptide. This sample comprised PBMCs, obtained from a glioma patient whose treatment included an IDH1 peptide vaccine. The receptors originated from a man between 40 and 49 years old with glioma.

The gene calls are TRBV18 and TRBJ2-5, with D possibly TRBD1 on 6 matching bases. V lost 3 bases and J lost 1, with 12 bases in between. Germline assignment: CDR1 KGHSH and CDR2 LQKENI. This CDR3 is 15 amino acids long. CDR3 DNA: TGTGCCAGCTCACCGGGGGCTCAACCCCAAGAGACCCAGTACTTC. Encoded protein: CASSPGAQPQETQYF.

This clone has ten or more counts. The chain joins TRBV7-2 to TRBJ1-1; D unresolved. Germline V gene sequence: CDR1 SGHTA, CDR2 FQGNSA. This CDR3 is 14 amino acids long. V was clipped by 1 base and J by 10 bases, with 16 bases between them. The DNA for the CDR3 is TGTGCCAGCAGCTTAGTAATTGAGGTACACGGAGCTTTCTTT. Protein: CASSLVIEVHGAFF.

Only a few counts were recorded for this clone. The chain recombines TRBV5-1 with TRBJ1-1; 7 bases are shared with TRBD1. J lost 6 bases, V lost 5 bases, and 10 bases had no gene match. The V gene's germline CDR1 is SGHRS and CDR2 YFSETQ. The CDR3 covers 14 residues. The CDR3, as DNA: TGCGCCAGCAGGCTCCGGGACAGAACCCCTGAAGCTTTCTTT. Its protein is CASRLRDRTPEAFF.

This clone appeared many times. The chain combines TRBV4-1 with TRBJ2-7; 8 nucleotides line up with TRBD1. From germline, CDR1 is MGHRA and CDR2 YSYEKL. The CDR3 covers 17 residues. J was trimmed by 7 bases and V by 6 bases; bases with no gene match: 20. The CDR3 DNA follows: TGCGCCAGCAGTCAGATTTCTGCCGGGACAGGATATAGGGAGCAGTACTTC. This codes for CASSQISAGTGYREQYF.

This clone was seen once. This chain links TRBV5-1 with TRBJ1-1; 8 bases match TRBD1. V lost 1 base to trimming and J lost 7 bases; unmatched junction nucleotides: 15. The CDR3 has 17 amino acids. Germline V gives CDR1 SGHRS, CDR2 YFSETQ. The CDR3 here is CASSLTSGQVANGEAFF. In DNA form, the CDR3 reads TGCGCCAGCAGCTTGACCTCGGGACAGGTGGCCAACGGTGAAGCTTTCTTT.

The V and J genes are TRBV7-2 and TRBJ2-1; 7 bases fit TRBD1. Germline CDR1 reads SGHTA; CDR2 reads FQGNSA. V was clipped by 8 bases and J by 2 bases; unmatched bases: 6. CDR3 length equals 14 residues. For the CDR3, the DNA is TGTGCCAGCGAGGAACAGGGGACCTACAATGAGCAGTTCTTC. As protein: CASEEQGTYNEQFF.

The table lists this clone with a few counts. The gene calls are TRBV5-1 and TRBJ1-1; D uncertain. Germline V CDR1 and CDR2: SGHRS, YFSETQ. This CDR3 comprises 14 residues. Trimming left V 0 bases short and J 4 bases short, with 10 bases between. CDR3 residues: CASSLVEGSTEAFF. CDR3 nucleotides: TGCGCCAGCAGCTTGGTGGAGGGTAGCACTGAAGCTTTCTTT.

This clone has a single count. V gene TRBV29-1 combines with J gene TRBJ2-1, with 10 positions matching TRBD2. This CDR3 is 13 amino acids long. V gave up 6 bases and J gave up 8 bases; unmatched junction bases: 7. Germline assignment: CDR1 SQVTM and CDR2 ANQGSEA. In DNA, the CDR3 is TGCAGCGTGAAGCGGGGGGGCACGGATGAGCAGTTCTTC. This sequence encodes CSVKRGGTDEQFF.

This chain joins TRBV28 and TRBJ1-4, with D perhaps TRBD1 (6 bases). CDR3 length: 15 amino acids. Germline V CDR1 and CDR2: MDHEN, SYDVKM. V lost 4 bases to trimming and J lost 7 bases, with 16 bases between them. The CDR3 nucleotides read TGTGCCAGCAGTTCCCCCGGGGGCAGGAGTGAAAAACTGTTTTTT. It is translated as CASSSPGGRSEKLFF. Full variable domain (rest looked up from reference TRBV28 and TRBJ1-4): DVKVTQSSRYLVKRTGEKVFLECVQDMDHENMFWYRQDPGLGLRLIYFSYDVKMKEKGDIPEGYSVSREKKERFSLILESASTNQTSMYLCASSSPGGRSEKLFFGSGTQLSVL.

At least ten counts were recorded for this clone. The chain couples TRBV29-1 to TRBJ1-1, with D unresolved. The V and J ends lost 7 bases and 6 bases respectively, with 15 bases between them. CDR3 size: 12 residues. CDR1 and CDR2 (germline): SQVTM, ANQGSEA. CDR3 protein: CSGSYVRAEAFF. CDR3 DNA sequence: TGCAGCGGGTCGTATGTTCGGGCTGAAGCTTTCTTT.

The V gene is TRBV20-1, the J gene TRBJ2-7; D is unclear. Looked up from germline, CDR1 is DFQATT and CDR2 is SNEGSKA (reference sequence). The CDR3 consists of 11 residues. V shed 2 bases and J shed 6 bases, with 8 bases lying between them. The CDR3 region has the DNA TGCAGTGCTAGAAAAAGAGGCGAGCAGTACTTC. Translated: CSARKRGEQYF.